Listed here is a single TCR beta chain. This record comes from a study of blood T cell repertoires in COVID-19. The overall study: The United States, Italy and Spain supplied acute and convalescent COVID-19 samples. PBMCs, B-cell-depleted T cells, or T cells were the source of the cDNA or gDNA that made up the material.

V trimming: 8 bases; J trimming: 6 bases; junction bases outside the gene matches: 10. CDR1 is MDHEN, CDR2 SYDVKM, per germline. The CDR3 is made up of 14 amino acids. The table came from immunoSEQ multiplex PCR; TCRdb's copy has only in-frame clones and leaves some out. The repertoire holds around 250,000 clones, with approximately 82% as singletons. The TCR was taken from a woman aged 80 or over with acute or convalescent COVID-19. The chain recombines TRBV28 with TRBJ2-3; 8 bases agree with TRBD2. Sample: peripheral blood. CDR3 sequence reads: CASRPPGGADTQYF. CDR3 nucleotides: TGTGCCAGCCGACCACCCGGGGGGGCGGATACGCAGTATTTT.